The TCR beta chain described here comes from a study of T-cell reconstitution after alpha-beta-depleted transplantation in children. Findings and limits, study-wide: About two months after transplant, alpha-beta T cells reportedly came from several hundred expanded graft clones. Some patients owed their high day-60 TCRbeta diversity to surviving recipient T cells and thymic progenitors. Once a year had passed after transplant, T-cell counts and diversity came mostly from newly produced T cells.

The CDR3 runs 15 residues. V was trimmed by 4 bases and J by 4 bases, leaving 14 bases between them. CDR1 and CDR2 (germline): SGHRS, YFSETQ. TCRbeta library construction was performed incorporating unique molecular identifiers. TCRdb re-analysed the PCR reads in MiXCR, keeping a single row per CDR3 protein. The sample comprises hundreds of thousands of distinct CDR3 sequences, around 13% of which are singletons, and roughly 0.84% rests with the top ten. In regard to this clonotype: Its target is unknown.

The sequence derives from a girl aged 2-10 years with congenital amegakaryocytic thrombocytopenia, due to receive a stem cell transplant. This sample comprised PBMCs, obtained before TCRalphabeta/CD19-depleted stem cell transplant. This chain joins TRBV5-1 and TRBJ2-2; D uncertain. CDR3 bases: TGCGCCAGCAGCGCTTTTTCAGCAGGCACCGGGGAGCTGTTTTTT. Translating gives CASSAFSAGTGELFF.